The following is a T cell receptor beta chain sequence with its context. Its antigen is unknown. This sample was taken from a study of spatial heterogeneity in lung cancer. Study overall: In the raw reads, each unique TCR and UMI combination was present more than ten times on average. Findings and limits, study-wide: Ubiquitous expanded tumor TCRs appeared in blood more at resection than follow-up.

Each CDR3 protein is one row after TCRdb ran MiXCR on the 5' RACE reads. The sample consists of just under 95,000 distinct CDR3 sequences, about 12% of them appearing once. Specified time point: sample taken at primary tumor resection. There were 72 donors, all of them untreated patients with early-stage non-small cell lung cancer. Tumor, nontumor lung or frozen PBMC supplied whole RNA that was sequenced unsorted. The CDR3 spans 15 residues. Unmatched junction bases numbered 9, after V lost 5 bases and J lost 6 bases. Germline CDR1 is SGHAT and CDR2 is FQNNGV. This sequence was found in a male donor with early-stage non-small cell lung cancer. J is TRBJ2-3 and V is TRBV11-2, with TRBD2 identical over 9 bases. This specimen was PBMCs, taken at surgery. The CDR3 DNA follows: TGTGCCAGCAGCCCGTTAGCGGGGGATTGGGATACGCAGTATTTT. Residues: CASSPLAGDWDTQYF.